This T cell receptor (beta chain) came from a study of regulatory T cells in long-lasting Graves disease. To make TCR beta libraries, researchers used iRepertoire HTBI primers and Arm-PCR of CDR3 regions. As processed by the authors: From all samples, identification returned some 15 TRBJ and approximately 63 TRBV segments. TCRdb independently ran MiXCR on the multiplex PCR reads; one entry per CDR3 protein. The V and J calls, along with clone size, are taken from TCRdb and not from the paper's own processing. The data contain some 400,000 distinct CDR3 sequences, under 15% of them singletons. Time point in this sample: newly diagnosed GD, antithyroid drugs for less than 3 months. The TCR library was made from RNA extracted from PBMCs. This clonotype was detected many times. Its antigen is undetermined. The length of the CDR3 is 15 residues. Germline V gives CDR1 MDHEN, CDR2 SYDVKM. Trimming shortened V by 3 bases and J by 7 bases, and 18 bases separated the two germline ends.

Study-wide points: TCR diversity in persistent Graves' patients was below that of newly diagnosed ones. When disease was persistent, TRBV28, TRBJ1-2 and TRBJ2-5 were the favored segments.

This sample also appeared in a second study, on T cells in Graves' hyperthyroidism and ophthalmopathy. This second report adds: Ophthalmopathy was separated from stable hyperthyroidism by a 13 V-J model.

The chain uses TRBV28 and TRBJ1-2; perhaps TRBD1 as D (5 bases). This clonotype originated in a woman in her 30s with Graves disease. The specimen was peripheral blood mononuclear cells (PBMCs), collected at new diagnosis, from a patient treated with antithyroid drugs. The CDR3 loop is CASSFGGGAAGGYTF. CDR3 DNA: TGTGCCAGCAGTTTTGGCGGCGGGGCAGCTGGTGGCTACACCTTC.